This passage covers 10 T cell receptor beta chains from one sample sequenced in a study of T cell repertoires in cytomegalovirus infection. MiXCR, run by TCRdb on the reads, gives a single entry per CDR3 protein. The sample shows fewer than 550,000 distinct CDR3 sequences, approximately 10% of them seen only once. The sequenced sample was PBMCs. All receptors come from a human donor in good health (CMV status not recorded). Some clones in this sample may be carry-over from other donors' samples.

This clonotype was seen repeatedly, ten times or more. The chain is built from TRBV7-8 and TRBJ1-2; D is possibly TRBD1 (5 bases). Trimming took 3 bases from V and 2 from J, leaving 10 bases between them. Germline CDR1 is SGHVS and CDR2 is FQNEAQ. This CDR3 has 14 residues. The CDR3 region has the DNA TGTGCCAGCAGCTTCTTCAGGGACAACTATGGCTACACCTTC. Its protein is CASSFFRDNYGYTF. Filled out from reference TRBV7-8 and TRBJ1-2, the complete variable domain reads GAGVSQSPRYKVAKRGQDVALRCDPISGHVSLFWYQQALGQGPEFLTYFQNEAQLDKSGLPSDRFFAERPEGSVSTLKIQRTQQEDSAVYLCASSFFRDNYGYTFGSGTRLTVV.

This clonotype was counted ten times or more. The rearrangement joins TRBV4-2 to TRBJ2-1; D not certain. The germline CDR1 and CDR2 sequences are LGHNA and YNFKEQ. V lost 0 bases and J 0 bases, leaving 21 bases between the germline ends. The CDR3 has 20 residues. CDR3 residues: CASSQDGQKDAKSSYNEQFF. In DNA, the CDR3 is TGTGCCAGCAGCCAAGATGGCCAAAAGGACGCCAAGAGCTCCTACAATGAGCAGTTCTTC.

Points on this clonotype: This likely comes from a read error, as the CDR3 has no conserved phenylalanine or tryptophan at its end. This chain joins TRBV7-2 and TRBJ2-3; TRBD2 matches 7 bases. CDR3 length: 15 residues. J was trimmed by 9 bases and V by 1 base; bases with no gene match: 10. Germline V gene lookup returns CDR1 SGHTA and CDR2 FQGNSA. In nucleotides, the CDR3 is TGTGCCAGCAGCTTAGAGTCGGCGGGAGTAATCACGCAGTATTCT. This translates into CASSLESAGVITQYS.

This clonotype was seen many times. The chain joins TRBV7-6 to TRBJ1-1; D remains unclear. The V end lost 5 bases, the J end lost 1 base, and 11 bases lay between the germline ends. Germline CDR1 is SGHVS and CDR2 is FNYEAQ. This CDR3 has 14 residues. CDR3 bases: TGTGCCAGCAGCCCTCGGACGGGGAACACTGAAGCTTTCTTT. It translates to CASSPRTGNTEAFF.

This clonotype was seen ten or more times. This chain joins TRBV5-6 and TRBJ2-5; TRBD2 is a possible D gene (6 bases). The CDR3 totals 19 residues. Trimming pared 0 bases from V and 3 bases from J, leaving 24 bases between. Germline CDR1 SGHDT, CDR2 YYEEEE. The CDR3 DNA follows: TGTGCCAGCAGCTTGGGGGGACTCCTAATTCACCTGGCAAAAGAGACCCAGTACTTC. As protein: CASSLGGLLIHLAKETQYF.

The chain has TRBV12-3 or TRBV12-4 and TRBJ1-1; possibly TRBD1 for D (5 bases). The CDR3 totals 12 residues. V was cut by 6 bases and J by 8 bases, with 13 bases left in between. The DNA for the CDR3 is TGTGCCAGCAGGTCCGGGGCCTACGAAGCTTTCTTT. Translation: CASRSGAYEAFF.

There are many counts of this clonotype. The chain uses TRBV7-3 and TRBJ1-6, with D hard to call. The CDR3 extends over 15 amino acids. In germline, CDR1 is SGHTA, CDR2 FQGTGA. Trimming cost V 4 bases and J 5 bases, with 12 bases left between them. In DNA form, the CDR3 reads TGTGCCAGCAGCTCCGGAGCCCTCAATAATTCACCCCTCCACTTT. Translation gives CASSSGALNNSPLHF.

The chain links TRBV6-5 to TRBJ1-5; TRBD1 aligns across 9 bases. The germline CDR1 and CDR2 sequences are MNHEY and SVGAGI. V lost 6 bases to trimming and J lost 6 bases; unmatched junction nucleotides: 6. This CDR3 is built from 14 residues. CDR3 protein: CASSRGTGLQPQHF. The DNA of the CDR3 is TGTGCCAGCAGCCGCGGGACAGGGCTTCAGCCCCAGCATTTT.

The rearrangement links TRBV20-1 to TRBJ1-4; no clear D. Trimming removed 5 bases from V and 0 bases from J, with 7 bases in between. Germline CDR1 and CDR2: DFQATT and SNEGSKA (reference sequence). This CDR3 has 13 residues. The CDR3, as DNA: TGCAGTGCTCTTTTCTCAACTAATGAAAAACTGTTTTTT. It encodes CSALFSTNEKLFF.

This clonotype has ten or more counts. The chain carries TRBV7-2 and TRBJ2-1, with D uncertain. CDR3 size: 14 residues. Germline CDR1 reads SGHTA; CDR2 reads FQGNSA. V lost 4 bases and J lost 8, with 15 bases in between. In DNA, the CDR3 is TGTGCCAGCAGCTCTCCGGGCCTTACTGATGAGCAGTTCTTC. It codes for CASSSPGLTDEQFF. The entire variable domain, with the rest obtained from reference TRBV7-2 and TRBJ2-1, is as follows: GAGVSQSPSNKVTEKGKDVELRCDPISGHTALYWYRQSLGQGLEFLIYFQGNSAPDKSGLPSDRFSAERTGGSVSTLTIQRTQQEDSAVYLCASSSPGLTDEQFFGPGTRLTVL.